The rows below give T cell receptor beta chains drawn from one sample of a study of T cells after yellow fever vaccination. TCRdb independently ran MiXCR on the 5' RACE reads; one entry per CDR3 protein. The data show some 120,000 distinct CDR3 sequences, approximately 9% seen once. Sequences were derived from CD8+ T cells sorted from PBMCs, sampled on the day of the yellow fever booster vaccination. Source of these receptors: a man aged 18 to 30 who received the YFV17D yellow fever vaccine. The CDR3 runs from the conserved cysteine through the conserved F or W. D genes are given only for firm matches. Expanded clones are given a class, and other clones once, few, many or no size at all.

j_call d_call clone_size v_call cdr3_nt cdr3_aa
TRBJ2-7 TRBD2 few TRBV29-1 TGCAGCGTTGCCCTAGCGGGGACCTACGAGCAGTACTTC CSVALAGTYEQYF
TRBJ2-7 TRBD1 few TRBV29-1 TGCAGCGTCGGGACAGGGTGGGATCCCTACGAGCAGTACTTC CSVGTGWDPYEQYF
TRBJ2-7 . . TRBV12-3/TRBV12-4 TGTGCCAGCGGGTGGTTCTACGAGCAGTACTTC CASGWFYEQYF
TRBJ2-1 TRBD2 few TRBV27 TGTGCCAGCAGTTTATGGCAGGGACTATCAAGCTCCTACAATGAGCAGTTCTTC CASSLWQGLSSSYNEQFF
TRBJ1-1 TRBD1 many TRBV5-1 TGCCCCGCTACAAGCGGGACAGAAGAACCAAACACTGAAGCTTTCTTT CPATSGTEEPNTEAFF
TRBJ1-3 . many TRBV19 TGTGCCAGTAGTGCGAGGTCGTCGGACACCATATATTTT CASSARSSDTIYF
TRBJ1-1 . few TRBV7-3 TGTGCCAGCAGCTTAGCTGAGGGCACTGAAGCTTTCTTT CASSLAEGTEAFF
TRBJ1-1 . . TRBV11-2 TGTGCCAGCAGCTTATCCAGACGTGAAGCTTTCTTT CASSLSRREAFF
TRBJ2-1 . few TRBV6-5 TGTGCCAGCAGTTCTCGGGGGGCCAATGAGCAGTTCTTC CASSSRGANEQFF
TRBJ1-3 . few TRBV29-1 TGCAGCGTTGTGGTGCGGGCAACCATATATTTT CSVVVRATIYF
TRBJ2-5 . . TRBV24-1 TGTGCCACCAGTCAGGGAAAGACCCAGTACTTC CATSQGKTQYF
TRBJ2-3 . . TRBV11-2 TGTGCCGGCAAAACAGGGCCAGATACGCAGTATTTT CAGKTGPDTQYF
TRBJ1-5 . few TRBV7-6 TGTGCCAGCAGCCCCTCGGGAGTGGGGTCGGGCAATCAGCCCCAGCATTTT CASSPSGVGSGNQPQHF
TRBJ1-5 . . TRBV28 TGTGCCAGCAGTTTGACAGGCATTAATCAGCCCCAGCATTTT CASSLTGINQPQHF
TRBJ2-7 . . TRBV6-1 TGTGCCAGCAGTGAAATTTGGGGATACTACGAGCAGTACTTC CASSEIWGYYEQYF
TRBJ1-5 . . TRBV4-2 TGTGCCAGCAGCCAAGATGAGGGGTTGAATCAGCCCCAGCATTTT CASSQDEGLNQPQHF
TRBJ2-1 . many TRBV5-1 TGCGCCAGCAGCTTCTATTTGGGGGATGAGCAGTTCTTC CASSFYLGDEQFF
TRBJ2-3 . . TRBV6-5 TGTGCCAGCAGTTACGACAGCGAAGATACGCAGTATTTT CASSYDSEDTQYF
TRBJ2-5 . few TRBV10-3 TGTGCCATCAGTGAGCCCAGACAGGGACGGGAGGAGACCCAGTACTTC CAISEPRQGREETQYF
TRBJ2-3 . few TRBV18 TGTGCCAGCTCACAACGGGCGGGATTCGGTACAGATACGCAGTATTTT CASSQRAGFGTDTQYF
TRBJ2-4 TRBD1 . TRBV4-1 TGCGCCAGCAGCCAGGCTCGGGACAGCTTAGCCAAAAACATTCAGTACTTC CASSQARDSLAKNIQYF
TRBJ2-7 TRBD1 . TRBV5-1 TGCGCCAGCAACGTGGGACAGGGTAAGGGCGAGCAGTACTTC CASNVGQGKGEQYF